The 26 T cell receptor beta chains presented below share a single source sample, sequenced in a study of blood T cell repertoires in COVID-19. Assay used: immunoSEQ multiplex PCR; TCRdb lists only in-frame clones, some missing. This table has about 120,000 clones, 60% to 80% appearing once. Source material: peripheral blood. The source is a man in his sixties with acute or convalescent COVID-19.

The V and J genes are TRBV28 and TRBJ1-4, with TRBD1 matching over 10 bases. Germline values: CDR1 MDHEN, CDR2 SYDVKM. Unmatched junction bases numbered 9, after V lost 7 bases and J lost 7 bases. The CDR3 loop spans 15 amino acids. CDR3 loop: CASTSWGTGVEKLFF. The CDR3 nucleotides are TGTGCCAGCACCTCATGGGGGACAGGGGTTGAAAAACTGTTTTTT.

The rearrangement uses TRBV6-1 and TRBJ1-2; maybe TRBD1 (6 bases). This CDR3 region has 14 residues. CDR1 MNHNS and CDR2 SASEGT come from the germline V gene. V shed 3 bases and J shed 4 bases, with 12 bases lying between them. This CDR3 is CASSDRGGPYGYTF. The CDR3 DNA is TGTGCCAGCAGTGACAGGGGCGGCCCCTATGGCTACACCTTC.

The chain recombines TRBV5-1 with TRBJ2-3, with TRBD1 identical over 8 bases. The germline V gene encodes CDR1 SGHRS and CDR2 YFSETQ. The V gene end was trimmed by 5 bases and the J gene end by 0 bases; junction bases not matched to a gene: 8. The CDR3 sequence is 16 residues long. CDR3 DNA: TGCGCCAGCAGTTCCTCGACAGGGGCTAGCACAGATACGCAGTATTTT. It is translated as CASSSSTGASTDTQYF.

J is TRBJ1-2 and V is TRBV10-3; 7 bases match TRBD1. The ends lost 2 bases at V and 4 bases at J; junction bases unmatched: 16. The CDR3 extends over 18 amino acids. Per germline, CDR1 ENHRY and CDR2 SYGVKD. The CDR3 DNA follows: TGTGCCATCAGTGAGCCTTCCCTGACAGGGACAAATACCTATGGCTACACCTTC. This encodes CAISEPSLTGTNTYGYTF.

This clone was found a few times. The chain has TRBV5-1 and TRBJ2-2, with D possibly TRBD1 on 6 matching bases. The CDR3 is 14 residues long. From germline, CDR1 is SGHRS and CDR2 YFSETQ. The V end was cut by 4 bases, the J end by 1 base, with 8 bases between. The CDR3 here is CASSVGQNTGELFF. The CDR3 DNA sequence: TGCGCCAGCAGCGTGGGACAGAACACCGGGGAGCTGTTTTTT.

The V and J genes are TRBV7-9 and TRBJ2-7; TRBD2 aligns across 11 bases. The CDR3 has 15 residues. Germline CDR1 SEHNR, CDR2 FQNEAQ (reference sequence). Trimming cost V 3 bases and J 5 bases; bases outside gene matches: 6. The CDR3 DNA follows: TGTGCCAGCAGCTTGGGTAGCGGGGGGGTCCACGAGCAGTACTTC. Translating gives CASSLGSGGVHEQYF.

The J gene is TRBJ2-7, the V gene TRBV7-6; 10 positions match TRBD1. V was clipped by 0 bases and J by 5 bases; unmatched bases: 4. CDR3 size: 15 residues. Germline lookup yields CDR1 SGHVS and CDR2 FNYEAQ. The CDR3, as DNA: TGTGCCAGCAGCTTAGCAGGGACAGGGGTAGACGAGCAGTACTTC. The encoded protein is CASSLAGTGVDEQYF.

The chain is built from TRBV30 and TRBJ1-2, with D hard to call. CDR1 and CDR2 (germline): GTSNPN, SVGIG (reference sequence). The CDR3 contains 11 residues. With 4 bases removed from V and 8 bases from J, the gap between germline ends came to 11 bases. The CDR3 DNA is TGTGCCTGGACAAAGGGAGGGGGCTACACCTTC. Translated, it gives CAWTKGGGYTF.

This clone turned up a few times. V and J are TRBV19 and TRBJ1-1; D not resolved. The CDR3 totals 13 residues. Germline lookup yields CDR1 LNHDA and CDR2 SQIVND (reference sequence). Trimming left V 3 bases short and J 0 bases short, with 5 bases between. The chain's CDR3 is CASSITVNTEAFF. The CDR3, as DNA: TGTGCCAGTAGTATTACAGTGAACACTGAAGCTTTCTTT.

This clone has only a few counts. This chain connects TRBV6-5 to TRBJ1-1; D ambiguous. Germline lookup yields CDR1 MNHEY and CDR2 SVGAGI. The CDR3 spans 15 residues. The V gene lost 7 bases and the J gene lost 1 base, with 16 bases spanning the gap. Here the CDR3 reads CASKARLDGNTEAFF. DNA for the CDR3: TGTGCCAGCAAGGCCAGGCTTGATGGGAACACTGAAGCTTTCTTT.

The table lists this clone with a count of one. The chain joins TRBV12-3 or TRBV12-4 to TRBJ1-4; D remains ambiguous. V was trimmed by 9 bases and J by 8 bases, leaving 7 bases between them. This CDR3 spans 10 amino acids. The CDR3 nucleotides read TGTGCCAGTTCCTCGGAAAAACTGTTTTTT. Residues: CASSSEKLFF.

The chain couples TRBV5-1 to TRBJ2-3; no reliable D call. V lost 4 bases and J lost 2, with 11 bases in between. There are 14 residues in the CDR3. The germline V gene encodes CDR1 SGHRS and CDR2 YFSETQ. CDR3 in DNA: TGCGCCAGCAGCCGTGACTGGCACACAGATACGCAGTATTTT. Its protein product is CASSRDWHTDTQYF.

The rearrangement uses TRBV27 and TRBJ1-6; TRBD1 is a possible D gene (6 bases). V gave up 6 bases and J gave up 1 base, with 19 bases separating them. CDR1 is MNHEY and CDR2 is SMNVEV in the germline V gene (reference sequence). The CDR3 runs 18 residues. This CDR3 reads CASRPTNSQGSYNSPLHF. CDR3 DNA: TGTGCCAGCAGACCGACTAACTCTCAGGGGTCCTATAATTCACCCCTCCACTTT.

V gene TRBV7-9 combines with J gene TRBJ1-4, with 9 bases matching TRBD1. Germline-derived CDR1 and CDR2 are SEHNR and FQNEAQ (reference sequence). The junction had 4 bases not matched to a gene; V was cut back by 4 bases and J by 4 bases. The CDR3 runs 15 residues. CDR3: CASSSWTGDNEKLFF. Here the CDR3 DNA reads TGTGCCAGCAGCTCGTGGACAGGGGATAATGAAAAACTGTTTTTT.

J is TRBJ1-2 and V is TRBV27; 11 nucleotides align to TRBD1. V shed 0 bases and J 9 bases; nucleotides not matched to a gene: 6. The CDR3 runs to 15 residues. Germline V gene lookup returns CDR1 MNHEY and CDR2 SMNVEV (reference sequence). CDR3 coding DNA: TGTGCCAGCAGTTTATCCCCGGGACAGGGGGTTAGCTACACCTTC. Its protein is CASSLSPGQGVSYTF.

The genes are TRBV10-3 and TRBJ1-4, with 9 bases lining up with TRBD1. This CDR3 has 15 amino acids. Per germline, CDR1 ENHRY and CDR2 SYGVKD. The ends lost 6 bases at V and 7 bases at J; junction bases unmatched: 9. In nucleotides, the CDR3 is TGTGCCATCAGCCCAGGTGGGGGACAGGGTGAAAAACTGTTTTTT. Its translation: CAISPGGGQGEKLFF.

The gene calls are TRBV12-2 and TRBJ2-3; no check of the table's D call, TRBD2, against the DNA was made. TRBV12-2 is a pseudogene locus. The CDR3 covers 15 residues. The CDR3 protein is CASRHFWGGGDTQYF. The CDR3 DNA reads TGTGCAAGTCGCCATTTTTGGGGGGGTGGAGATACGCAGTATTTT.

The chain uses TRBV19 and TRBJ1-1; 7 positions match TRBD1. Germline trimming cut 0 bases from V and 3 bases from J; bases unmatched to any gene: 4. CDR3 length: 15 residues. CDR1 and CDR2 from the germline V gene are LNHDA and SQIVND (reference sequence). The CDR3 protein is CASSIEGQGDTEAFF. For the CDR3, the DNA is TGTGCCAGTAGTATAGAAGGGCAGGGGGACACTGAAGCTTTCTTT.

The chain uses TRBV3-1 (or the pseudogene TRBV3-2) and TRBJ2-3; 14 nucleotides align to TRBD2. V lost 4 bases, J lost 3 bases, and 6 bases stayed unmatched. There are 17 residues in the CDR3. Germline CDR1 and CDR2: LGHDT and YNNKEL (reference sequence). CDR3 in amino acids: CASSLRTSGRLTDTQYF. CDR3 nucleotides: TGTGCCAGCAGCCTCAGGACTAGCGGGAGGTTAACAGATACGCAGTATTTT.

The rearrangement links TRBV29-1 to TRBJ1-5; D not resolved. Trimming removed 7 bases from V and 0 bases from J, with 7 bases in between. CDR3 length: 12 residues. CDR1 and CDR2 from the germline V gene are SQVTM and ANQGSEA. The CDR3 nucleotides read TGCAGCGCCCGACATAGCAATCAGCCCCAGCATTTT. Amino acids: CSARHSNQPQHF. The entire variable domain, with the rest obtained from reference TRBV29-1 and TRBJ1-5, is as follows: SAVISQKPSRDICQRGTSLTIQCQVDSQVTMMFWYRQQPGQSLTLIATANQGSEATYESGFVIDKFPISRPNLTFSTLTVSNMSPEDSSIYLCSARHSNQPQHFGDGTRLSIL.

This clone has a handful of counts. An end of the junction differs from the germline gene, which may be a read error. V usage is TRBV11-2 and J usage is TRBJ1-5; TRBD1 aligns across 7 bases. Germline assignment: CDR1 SGHAT and CDR2 FQNNGV. The CDR3 is 15 amino acids. The CDR3 loop reads CASSPAQGGKQPQHF. CDR3 nucleotides: TGTGCCAGCAGCCCGGCTCAAGGGGGCAAACAGCCCCAGCATTTT.

The V and J genes are TRBV27 and TRBJ1-5; TRBD1 agrees at 7 bases. V lost 5 bases and J lost 2; bases outside the gene matches: 3. This CDR3 region has 14 residues. The germline gives CDR1 MNHEY, CDR2 SMNVEV (reference sequence). The CDR3 coding sequence is TGTGCCAGCAGTCCAGGACAGGGCAATCAGCCCCAGCATTTT. Its protein product is CASSPGQGNQPQHF.

This clone was counted between two and nine times. The genes are TRBV19 and TRBJ1-2, with a possible D match to TRBD1 (5 bases). The germline gives CDR1 LNHDA, CDR2 SQIVND (reference sequence). The CDR3 spans 15 residues. V shed 1 base and J shed 6 bases, with 15 bases lying between them. In DNA form, the CDR3 reads TGTGCCAGTAGTATAGCCGGGGGGTTCTCCGATGGCTACACCTTC. Protein product: CASSIAGGFSDGYTF.

The rearrangement joins TRBV13 to TRBJ1-1; 8 bases are shared with TRBD1. Germline CDR1 PRHDT, CDR2 FYEKMQ (reference sequence). V lost 5 bases, J lost 0 bases, and 8 bases stayed unmatched. The CDR3 extends over 16 amino acids. CDR3 bases: TGTGCCAGCAGCCTCGTGACAGGGGACATGAACACTGAAGCTTTCTTT. Translation: CASSLVTGDMNTEAFF.

The V and J genes are TRBV12-5 and TRBJ2-1, with 12 bases matching TRBD2. Germline assignment: CDR1 LGHNT and CDR2 FRNRAP. This CDR3 has 16 residues. V lost 5 bases and J lost 4; bases outside the gene matches: 6. CDR3 amino acids: CASGPGTSGPYNEQFF. The CDR3 DNA reads TGTGCTAGTGGTCCTGGGACTAGCGGGCCTTACAATGAGCAGTTCTTC. The complete variable domain, with remaining parts taken from reference TRBV12-5 and TRBJ2-1, reads DARVTQTPRHKVTEMGQEVTMRCQPILGHNTVFWYRQTMMQGLELLAYFRNRAPLDDSGMPKDRFSAEMPDATLATLKIQPSEPRDSAVYFCASGPGTSGPYNEQFFGPGTRLTVL.

J is TRBJ2-7 and V is TRBV5-1; D is perhaps TRBD1 (5 bases). V shed 3 bases and J shed 6 bases, with 16 bases lying between them. Germline assignment: CDR1 SGHRS and CDR2 YFSETQ. The CDR3 loop spans 14 amino acids. In DNA, the CDR3 is TGCGCCAGCAGCTCTGAGTGGCAGGGTAGCGAGCAGTACTTC. This gives the protein CASSSEWQGSEQYF.